Presented here are 26 T cell receptor beta chains from one specimen sequenced in a study of blood T cell repertoires in COVID-19. This table comes from immunoSEQ multiplex PCR, and its TCRdb copy is limited to in-frame clones, with some not included. The sample lists 50,000 to 65,000 clones; approximately 90% were seen once. The specimen was peripheral blood. Receptor source: a man aged 45-60 years with acute or convalescent COVID-19.

The chain carries TRBV5-1 and TRBJ1-3; possible D gene TRBD1, 6 bases. With 1 base removed from V and 0 bases from J, the gap between germline ends came to 11 bases. The CDR3 runs 16 residues. Germline V gene lookup returns CDR1 SGHRS and CDR2 YFSETQ. CDR3 region: CASSLSGDVSGNTIYF. The CDR3 bases are TGCGCCAGCAGCTTGTCAGGGGACGTCTCTGGAAACACCATATATTTT. The entire variable domain, with the rest obtained from reference TRBV5-1 and TRBJ1-3, is as follows: KAGVTQTPRYLIKTRGQQVTLSCSPISGHRSVSWYQQTPGQGLQFLFEYFSETQRNKGNFPGRFSGRQFSNSRSEMNVSTLELGDSALYLCASSLSGDVSGNTIYFGEGSWLTVV.

The gene calls are TRBV28 and TRBJ1-2, with D unresolved. There are 12 residues in the CDR3. Germline CDR1 and CDR2: MDHEN and SYDVKM. V shed 6 bases and J shed 3 bases, with 8 bases lying between them. The DNA of the CDR3 is TGTGCCAGCAGACGAGGAGACTATGGCTACACCTTC. Encoded protein: CASRRGDYGYTF.

The CDR3 here is CASSYDGGALFF. CDR3 DNA sequence: TGTGCCAGCAGTTACGACGGGGGGGCTCTGTTTTTT. The chain carries TRBV6-6 and TRBJ1-4; TRBD1 might be the D (6 bases). The CDR3 consists of 12 residues. Trimming cost V 2 bases and J 14 bases, with 12 bases left between them. The germline CDR1 and CDR2 sequences are MNHNY and SVGAGI (reference sequence).

The chain carries TRBV6-5 and TRBJ1-5; weak D call: TRBD1 (6 bases). The CDR3 totals 15 residues. V dropped 3 bases and J dropped 4 bases, with 13 bases sitting between them. The germline gives CDR1 MNHEY, CDR2 SVGAGI. The CDR3 spells CASSYSGQNNQPQHF. DNA for the CDR3: TGTGCCAGCAGTTATTCCGGACAGAATAATCAGCCCCAGCATTTT.

The chain couples TRBV20-1 to TRBJ2-3, with TRBD1 as a possible D gene (6 bases). Germline V gives CDR1 DFQATT, CDR2 SNEGSKA (reference sequence). Trimming took 3 bases from V and 3 from J, leaving 13 bases between them. This CDR3 region has 14 residues. This chain's CDR3 is CSASVRGRTDTQYF. DNA of the CDR3: TGCAGTGCTAGTGTCAGGGGACGAACAGATACGCAGTATTTT.

The gene calls are TRBV2 and TRBJ1-2; unclear D gene. V was pared by 4 bases and J by 0 bases, with 12 bases between. The CDR3 sequence is 15 residues long. Germline V lookup: CDR1 SNHLY, CDR2 FYNNEI. The CDR3 nucleotides read TGTGCCAGCAGTGTAACAGTCGGAACTAACTATGGCTACACCTTC. It encodes CASSVTVGTNYGYTF.

The V and J genes are TRBV6-5 and TRBJ1-5; D possibly corresponds to TRBD1 (5 bases). The CDR3 has 14 amino acids. V was pared by 5 bases and J by 5 bases, with 13 bases between. Germline CDR1 reads MNHEY; CDR2 reads SVGAGI. In DNA form, the CDR3 reads TGTGCCAGCAGTCCTAGGACACTACATCAGCCCCAGCATTTT. Translating gives CASSPRTLHQPQHF.

The J gene is TRBJ2-3, the V gene TRBV27; D is unclear. V was clipped by 1 base and J by 0 bases, with 11 bases between them. This CDR3 is 16 amino acids long. The germline gives CDR1 MNHEY, CDR2 SMNVEV (reference sequence). Here the CDR3 reads CASSLYAGYSTDTQYF. The DNA of the CDR3 is TGTGCCAGCAGTTTATATGCCGGGTATAGCACAGATACGCAGTATTTT.

The chain combines TRBV12-3 or TRBV12-4 with TRBJ1-5; no clear D. This CDR3 has 13 amino acids. V gave up 6 bases and J gave up 8 bases, with 14 bases separating them. The CDR3 is CASSQDPREPQHF. As DNA, the CDR3 is TGTGCCAGCAGCCAAGACCCGAGGGAGCCCCAGCATTTT.

This rearrangement joins TRBV5-5 to TRBJ2-3; D perhaps matches TRBD1 (5 bases). The V end lost 0 bases, the J end lost 6 bases, and 5 bases lay between the germline ends. CDR3 size: 12 residues. Germline loops: CDR1 SGHKS, CDR2 YYEKEE (reference sequence). CDR3 protein: CASSLEGDTQYF. CDR3 bases: TGTGCCAGCAGCTTGGAGGGGGATACGCAGTATTTT.

CDR3 sequence (DNA): TGTGCTAGTGGTTTTACAAGTGGCGTGTCTCGGACAGGGGAGTGGGAGACCCAGTACTTC. Amino acid sequence: CASGFTSGVSRTGEWETQYF. This sequence joins TRBV12-5 and TRBJ2-5; 9 bases agree with TRBD1. There are 20 residues in the CDR3. Germline V lookup: CDR1 LGHNT, CDR2 FRNRAP. The junction had 22 bases not matched to a gene; V was cut back by 3 bases and J by 5 bases.

The rearrangement uses TRBV10-3 and TRBJ2-7, with 7 bases aligning to TRBD1. Germline CDR1 is ENHRY and CDR2 is SYGVKD. There are 15 residues in the CDR3. Unmatched junction bases numbered 14, after V lost 10 bases and J lost 2 bases. The CDR3: CATTTGQASTYEQYF. As DNA, the CDR3 is TGTGCCACCACAACCGGACAGGCTTCAACCTACGAGCAGTACTTC.

A single count supports this clone. The chain couples TRBV5-1 to TRBJ1-3; no firm D call. The CDR3 has 14 amino acids. Trimming left V 4 bases short and J 4 bases short, with 12 bases between. Per germline, CDR1 SGHRS and CDR2 YFSETQ. The DNA for the CDR3 is TGCGCCAGCAGCGGTGGAGGTACCGGAAACACCATATATTTT. Translation gives CASSGGGTGNTIYF. Using reference TRBV5-1 and TRBJ1-3 for the parts outside the CDR3, the full variable domain is KAGVTQTPRYLIKTRGQQVTLSCSPISGHRSVSWYQQTPGQGLQFLFEYFSETQRNKGNFPGRFSGRQFSNSRSEMNVSTLELGDSALYLCASSGGGTGNTIYFGEGSWLTVV.

The chain has TRBV9 and TRBJ1-6, with TRBD1 matching over 12 bases. CDR3 length: 17 amino acids. Looked up from germline, CDR1 is SGDLS and CDR2 is YYNGEE. The ends lost 2 bases at V and 10 bases at J; junction bases unmatched: 10. CDR3 residues: CASSVGTGGGGPSPLHF. DNA for the CDR3: TGTGCCAGCAGCGTCGGGACAGGGGGCGGTGGTCCCTCACCCCTCCACTTT.

The rearrangement joins TRBV3-1 (or the pseudogene TRBV3-2) to TRBJ1-2; D might be TRBD1 (5 bases). The CDR3 consists of 13 residues. Germline assignment: CDR1 LGHDT and CDR2 YNNKEL (reference sequence). Trimming shortened V by 2 bases and J by 6 bases, and 10 bases separated the two germline ends. The CDR3, as DNA: TGTGCCAGCAGCCAACAGGGATCAAATGGCTACACCTTC. It translates to CASSQQGSNGYTF.

V and J are TRBV10-3 and TRBJ2-7; a possible D gene is TRBD2 (6 bases). The CDR3 is made up of 14 amino acids. The V gene's germline CDR1 is ENHRY and CDR2 SYGVKD. V was cut by 3 bases and J by 2 bases, with 11 bases left in between. The CDR3, as DNA: TGTGCCATCAGTGACGGCGGGGCCGCCTACGAGCAGTACTTC. This codes for CAISDGGAAYEQYF.

The CDR3 nucleotides are TGTGCCATCAGAAGGACAGGGGGATACTACGAGCAGTACTTC. This encodes CAIRRTGGYYEQYF. The V and J genes are TRBV10-3 and TRBJ2-7, with 10 bases fitting TRBD1. J lost 3 bases, V lost 6 bases, and 5 bases had no gene match. The length of the CDR3 is 14 residues. Germline-derived CDR1 and CDR2 are ENHRY and SYGVKD.

The rearrangement joins TRBV2 to TRBJ1-1, with D hard to call. The germline gives CDR1 SNHLY, CDR2 FYNNEI. There are 11 residues in the CDR3. Trimming took 7 bases from V and 2 from J, leaving 5 bases between them. This CDR3 is CASTVNTEAFF. The CDR3 region has the DNA TGTGCCAGCACGGTAAACACTGAAGCTTTCTTT.

The V call is TRBV2, the J call TRBJ2-5; D may be TRBD1 (6 bases). CDR3 length: 14 residues. Per germline, CDR1 SNHLY and CDR2 FYNNEI. The germline V and J ends were trimmed by 7 bases and 5 bases, with 17 bases remaining between them. Here the CDR3 DNA reads TGTGCCAGCACGGCCGGGACACCGGGGGAGACCCAGTACTTC. It yields the protein CASTAGTPGETQYF.

CDR3: CASSLPDRTTLFSYSNQPQHF. The CDR3 coding sequence is TGTGCCAGCAGTTTACCAGACAGGACCACCTTATTCTCTTATAGCAATCAGCCCCAGCATTTT. This rearrangement joins TRBV28 to TRBJ1-5, with a weak D call TRBD1 (6 bases). Germline V gives CDR1 MDHEN, CDR2 SYDVKM. V lost 2 bases and J lost 0, with 26 bases in between. This CDR3 comprises 21 residues.

The V and J genes are TRBV29-1 and TRBJ2-1; 12 nucleotides align to TRBD2. Looked up from germline, CDR1 is SQVTM and CDR2 is ANQGSEA. After removal of 6 bases from V and 5 bases from J, the junction contained 8 bases not matched to a gene. CDR3 size: 15 residues. The CDR3 DNA follows: TGCAGCGTCGCGGGACTAGCGGGCAATAACAATGAGCAGTTCTTC. This translates into CSVAGLAGNNNEQFF.

V gene TRBV30 combines with J gene TRBJ2-3; tentative D call: TRBD2 (5 bases). This CDR3 is built from 14 residues. CDR1 is GTSNPN, CDR2 SVGIG, per germline (reference sequence). V lost 6 bases to trimming and J lost 1 base, with 14 bases between them. CDR3 region: CACNRGSGTDTQYF. CDR3 sequence (DNA): TGTGCCTGCAATAGAGGGTCGGGCACAGATACGCAGTATTTT.

This clone appeared once. The gene calls are TRBV24-1 and TRBJ2-3; a weak D match, TRBD2 (5 bases). Trimming removed 3 bases from V and 10 bases from J, with 10 bases in between. This CDR3 has 12 residues. Germline loops: CDR1 KGHDR, CDR2 SFDVKD. CDR3 in DNA: TGTGCCACCAGTGATAATCCGGGATCGCAGTATTTT. It specifies CATSDNPGSQYF.

The CDR3 sequence: CATSDLYEQYF. CDR3 in DNA: TGTGCCACCAGTGACCTGTACGAGCAGTACTTC. The genes are TRBV24-1 and TRBJ2-7; D gene uncertain. V shed 4 bases and J shed 4 bases, with 4 bases lying between them. This CDR3 region has 11 residues. Germline CDR1 reads KGHDR; CDR2 reads SFDVKD.

The chain carries TRBV11-2 and TRBJ2-3; the match to TRBD2 covers 11 bases. The V segment lost 5 bases and the J segment 0 bases; nucleotides outside the gene matches: 7. The CDR3 loop spans 17 amino acids. Germline CDR1 SGHAT, CDR2 FQNNGV. CDR3 coding DNA: TGTGCCAGCAGCACACTACTAGCGGGGGATAGCACAGATACGCAGTATTTT. It specifies CASSTLLAGDSTDTQYF.

CDR3 region: CASRGTHWDNYEQYF. The CDR3 DNA reads as TGTGCCAGCAGGGGCACCCACTGGGACAACTACGAGCAGTACTTC. This rearrangement joins TRBV6-5 to TRBJ2-7; D might be TRBD1 (6 bases). This CDR3 is 15 amino acids long. CDR1 is MNHEY, CDR2 SVGAGI, per germline. V lost 6 bases and J 3 bases, leaving 18 bases between the germline ends.